The TCR beta chain under discussion was sequenced for a study of CD8+ T cells in alopecia areata. Study in general: Spontaneous alopecia affected the approximately 6-13-month-old C3H/HeJ graft donors, whose skin was transplanted to approximately 7-10-week-old female C3H/HeJ mice.

Study-level results: Scalp data also include sequences from resident alphabeta T cells of normal skin. Whereas mice showed it more clearly, TCR sharing across patients was murkier, possibly because of HLA. Higher clonality than in normal scalp was seen in lesional scalp, especially alopecia totalis/universalis.

The study sorted pooled cutaneous lymph node cells by CD4, CD8alpha, NKG2D, NKG2ACE and other markers. Between the trimmed V and J ends, which lost 6 bases and 3 bases, there was a span of 9 bases. There are 14 residues in the CDR3. CDR1 is NSQYPW, CDR2 LRSPGD, per germline (reference sequence). RNA was extracted and reverse transcribed into cDNA as the sequencing template. The assay was immunoSEQ multiplex PCR, and TCRdb's table has in-frame clones only and misses some. This repertoire lists about 300,000 clones without singletons; 1.2% sits in the top ten. Concerning this clone: Its antigen is unidentified. Gene names follow the mouse nomenclature. The read is 3 residues too short to cover the CDR3 end, so that end is filled in from the germline J gene.

The sequencing input was CD4+ T cells sorted from a lymph node. The TCR originated in a C3H/HeJ mouse with alopecia areata. This strain has MHC haplotype H2-k. J is TRBJ1-6 and V is TRBV1, with D maybe TRBD1 (6 bases). TRBJ1-6 carries the ORF label, with uncertain function. CDR3 amino acids: CTCSGDNYNSPLYF. The covered CDR3 bases are TGCACCTGCAGCGGGGACAACTATAATTCGCCC.